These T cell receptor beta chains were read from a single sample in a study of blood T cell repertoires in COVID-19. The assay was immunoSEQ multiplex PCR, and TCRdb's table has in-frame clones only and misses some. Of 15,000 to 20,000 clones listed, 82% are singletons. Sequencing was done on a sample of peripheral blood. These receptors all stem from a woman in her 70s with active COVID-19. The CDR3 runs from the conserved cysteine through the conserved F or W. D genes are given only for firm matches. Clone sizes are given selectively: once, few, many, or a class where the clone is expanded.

CDR3: CASSFSRRNTEAFF; DNA: TGTGCCAGCAGCTTTTCCCGGAGGAACACTGAAGCTTTCTTT; size: few; D: -; V: TRBV5-6; J: TRBJ1-1
CDR3: CASSQVVRGELFF; DNA: TGTGCCAGCAGCCAAGTGGTGAGAGGGGAGCTGTTTTTT; size: -; D: -; V: TRBV4-2; J: TRBJ2-2
CDR3: CASSKEGTPPGWWYNEQFF; DNA: TGTGCCAGCAGCAAGGAGGGGACCCCCCCCGGATGGTGGTACAATGAGCAGTTCTTC; size: -; D: -; V: TRBV21-1; J: TRBJ2-1
CDR3: CAISESRFPSGANVLTF; DNA: TGTGCCATCAGTGAGTCCAGGTTCCCATCTGGGGCCAACGTCCTGACTTTC; size: -; D: -; V: TRBV10-3; J: TRBJ2-6
CDR3: CASSRTSDIQETQYF; DNA: TGCGCCAGCAGTAGGACTAGTGATATCCAAGAGACCCAGTACTTC; size: -; D: TRBD2; V: TRBV5-1; J: TRBJ2-5
CDR3: CASSPSGDSYNEQFF; DNA: TGTGCCAGCAGCCCGTCGGGGGATTCCTACAATGAGCAGTTCTTC; size: -; D: -; V: TRBV7-3; J: TRBJ2-1
CDR3: CASSMSRLAGGSVYNEQFF; DNA: TGTGCCAGCAGCATGTCGAGACTAGCGGGAGGTTCAGTCTACAATGAGCAGTTCTTC; size: few; D: -; V: TRBV21-1; J: TRBJ2-1
CDR3: CASSRRLDSETQYF; DNA: TGTGCCAGCAGCCGAAGACTAGACTCGGAGACCCAGTACTTC; size: -; D: -; V: TRBV7-9; J: TRBJ2-5
CDR3: CASSPRTGHGSYNSPLHF; DNA: TGTGCCAGCAGCCCACGGACAGGGCATGGATCCTATAATTCACCCCTCCACTTT; size: -; D: TRBD1; V: TRBV11-2; J: TRBJ1-6
CDR3: CASSLAGISSYNEQFF; DNA: TGCGCCAGCAGCTTGGCGGGTATTAGCTCCTACAATGAGCAGTTCTTC; size: -; D: -; V: TRBV5-1; J: TRBJ2-1
CDR3: CASSDLTGRNGYTF; DNA: TGTGCCAGCAGCGACTTGACAGGGAGGAATGGCTACACCTTC; size: -; D: TRBD1; V: TRBV9; J: TRBJ1-2
CDR3: CASSVGQSNTDTQYF; DNA: TGTGCCAGCAGCGTAGGACAGTCAAACACAGATACGCAGTATTTT; size: -; D: -; V: TRBV9; J: TRBJ2-3
CDR3: CASSGTGTAMNTEAFF; DNA: TGTGCCAGCAGCGGAACCGGGACAGCGATGAACACTGAAGCTTTCTTT; size: -; D: TRBD1; V: TRBV11-2; J: TRBJ1-1
CDR3: CASSYVRDSLSQYF; DNA: TGTGCCAGCAGTTACGTCCGGGACTCCCTCTCCCAGTACTTC; size: -; D: -; V: TRBV6-2/TRBV6-3; J: TRBJ2-7
CDR3: CASSRLAGGYNEQFF; DNA: TGTGCCAGCAGCAGACTAGCGGGAGGGTACAATGAGCAGTTCTTC; size: -; D: TRBD2; V: TRBV6-2/TRBV6-3; J: TRBJ2-1
CDR3: CASKPAWREVIDTQYF; DNA: TGTGCCAGCAAACCGGCGTGGCGGGAGGTGATAGATACGCAGTATTTT; size: -; D: TRBD2; V: TRBV7-2; J: TRBJ2-3
CDR3: CASSLGGGLRADTQYF; DNA: TGTGCCAGCAGTTTGGGAGGGGGGCTTAGGGCAGATACGCAGTATTTT; size: -; D: -; V: TRBV28; J: TRBJ2-3
CDR3: CASSVGEGTYEQYF; DNA: TGTGCCAGCAGCGTCGGGGAGGGAACCTACGAGCAGTACTTC; size: once; D: TRBD2; V: TRBV9; J: TRBJ2-7
CDR3: CASSASDTDTQYF; DNA: TGTGCCAGCAGTGCTAGCGACACAGATACGCAGTATTTT; size: -; D: -; V: TRBV6-4; J: TRBJ2-3
CDR3: CSVVRAPRETQYF; DNA: TGCAGCGTTGTGAGGGCCCCGAGAGAGACCCAGTACTTC; size: -; D: -; V: TRBV29-1; J: TRBJ2-5
CDR3: CATSRTGEGYTF; DNA: TGTGCCACCTCCCGGACAGGGGAGGGCTACACCTTC; size: -; D: TRBD1; V: TRBV6-5; J: TRBJ1-2
CDR3: CASSQAAGTTYNEQFF; DNA: TGTGCCAGCAGCCAAGCTGCAGGGACAACGTACAATGAGCAGTTCTTC; size: -; D: -; V: TRBV3-1/TRBV3-2; J: TRBJ2-1
CDR3: CASSDSGREWSEQYF; DNA: TGTGCCAGCAGCGATAGCGGGAGGGAGTGGAGCGAGCAGTACTTC; size: -; D: TRBD2; V: TRBV7-2; J: TRBJ2-7
CDR3: CSAVRTSGYNEQFF; DNA: TGCAGCGCCGTAAGGACTAGCGGATACAATGAGCAGTTCTTC; size: -; D: TRBD2; V: TRBV29-1; J: TRBJ2-1
CDR3: CASSVRDSPYNEQFF; DNA: TGTGCCAGCAGTGTGAGGGACAGTCCTTACAATGAGCAGTTCTTC; size: -; D: TRBD1; V: TRBV28; J: TRBJ2-1
CDR3: CASSESNAGADTQYF; DNA: TGCGCCAGCAGTGAGTCGAACGCCGGGGCAGATACGCAGTATTTT; size: -; D: -; V: TRBV10-1; J: TRBJ2-3
CDR3: CASSRPGQGNEKLFF; DNA: TGTGCCAGCAGTAGACCGGGACAGGGTAATGAAAAACTGTTTTTT; size: -; D: TRBD1; V: TRBV6-6; J: TRBJ1-4
CDR3: CASSFRTVKETQYF; DNA: TGTGCCAGCAGCTTTAGGACAGTGAAAGAGACCCAGTACTTC; size: -; D: -; V: TRBV5-4; J: TRBJ2-5
CDR3: CASSSPTTSGRVNTGELFF; DNA: TGTGCCAGCAGTTCCCCCACTACTAGCGGGAGGGTAAACACCGGGGAGCTGTTTTTT; size: once; D: TRBD2; V: TRBV28; J: TRBJ2-2
CDR3: CAISGGQTLNTEAFF; DNA: TGTGCCATCAGTGGGGGACAGACCTTGAACACTGAAGCTTTCTTT; size: -; D: TRBD1; V: TRBV10-3; J: TRBJ1-1
CDR3: CASRTSMVTDTQYF; DNA: TGTGCCAGCAGGACTAGTATGGTCACAGATACGCAGTATTTT; size: -; D: -; V: TRBV6-5; J: TRBJ2-3
CDR3: CASSPGTGNYEQYF; DNA: TGTGCCAGCAGCCCGGGGACAGGTAACTACGAGCAGTACTTC; size: -; D: TRBD1; V: TRBV5-6; J: TRBJ2-7
CDR3: CASRYRGLNTEAFF; DNA: TGTGCCAGCAGGTACAGGGGATTGAACACTGAAGCTTTCTTT; size: -; D: TRBD1; V: TRBV27; J: TRBJ1-1
CDR3: CASGQIQGYQPQHF; DNA: TGTGCCAGCGGCCAGATACAGGGCTACCAGCCCCAGCATTTT; size: -; D: -; V: TRBV6-6; J: TRBJ1-5